The clone carrying this TCR beta chain has only a few counts. Its antigen remains unidentified. Germline V gene sequence: CDR1 SNHLY, CDR2 FYNNEI. The CDR3 runs to 15 residues. Trimming removed 6 bases at V and 3 bases at J, with 12 bases between. This entry comes from a study of identical twins. From the 5' RACE reads, TCRdb called clonotypes with MiXCR, one entry per CDR3 protein. The sample holds about 920,000 distinct CDR3 sequences, 10% to 15% seen once. Healthy Caucasians were all of the donors. Findings of the study overall: Out-of-frame alpha sequences shared between twins exhibited an excess of low generation probability. Fewer insertions were carried by abundant cord blood beta clonotypes, but none was seen in memory repertoires.

These data also featured in a second study, about yellow fever vaccine responses in identical twins. That investigation notes: After vaccination, twins' T cell response reportedly seemed partly convergent, partly personalized.

Sequencing was done on a sample of PBMCs. This receptor was identified in a woman under 30 in good health. The chain is built from TRBV2 and TRBJ2-6; D may be TRBD1 (6 bases). The CDR3: CASRETGVGANVLTF. CDR3 DNA sequence: TGTGCCAGCAGAGAGACAGGAGTTGGGGCCAACGTCCTGACTTTC.